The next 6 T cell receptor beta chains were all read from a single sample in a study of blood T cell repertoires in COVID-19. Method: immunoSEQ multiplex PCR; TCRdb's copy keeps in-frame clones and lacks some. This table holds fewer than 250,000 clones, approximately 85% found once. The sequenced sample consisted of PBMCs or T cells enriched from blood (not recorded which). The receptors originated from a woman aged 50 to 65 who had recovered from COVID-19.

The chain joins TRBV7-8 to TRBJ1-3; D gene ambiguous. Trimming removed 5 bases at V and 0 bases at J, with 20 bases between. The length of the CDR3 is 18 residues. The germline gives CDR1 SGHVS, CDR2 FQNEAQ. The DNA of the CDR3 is TGTGCCAGCAGCCCATACCAAAGACTTTGGTCCTCTGGAAACACCATATATTTT. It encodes CASSPYQRLWSSGNTIYF.

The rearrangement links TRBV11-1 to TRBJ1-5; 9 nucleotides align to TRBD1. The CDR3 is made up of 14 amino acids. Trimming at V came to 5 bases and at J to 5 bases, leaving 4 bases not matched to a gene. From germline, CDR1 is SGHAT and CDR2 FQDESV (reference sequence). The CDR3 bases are TGTGCCAGCAGCATACGACAGGGGGATCAGCCCCAGCATTTT. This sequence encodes CASSIRQGDQPQHF.

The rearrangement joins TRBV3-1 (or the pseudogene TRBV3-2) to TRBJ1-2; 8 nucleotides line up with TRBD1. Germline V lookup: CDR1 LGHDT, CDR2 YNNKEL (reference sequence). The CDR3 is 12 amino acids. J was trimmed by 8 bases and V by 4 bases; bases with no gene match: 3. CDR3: CASSPGQGGYTF. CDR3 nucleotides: TGTGCCAGCAGCCCCGGACAGGGAGGCTACACCTTC.

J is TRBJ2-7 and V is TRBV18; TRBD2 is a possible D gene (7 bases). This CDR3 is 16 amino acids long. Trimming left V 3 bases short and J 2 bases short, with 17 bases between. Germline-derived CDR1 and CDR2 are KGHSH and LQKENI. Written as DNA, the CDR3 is TGTGCCAGCTCACCCCCCGGGGGGCGAACGACCTACGAGCAGTACTTC. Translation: CASSPPGGRTTYEQYF.

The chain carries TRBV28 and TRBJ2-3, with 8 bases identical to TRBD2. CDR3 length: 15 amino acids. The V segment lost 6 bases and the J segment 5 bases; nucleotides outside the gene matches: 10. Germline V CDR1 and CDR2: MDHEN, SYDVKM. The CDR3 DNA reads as TGTGCCAGCAGCCCCCGGGGGGGGGCGGTAGATACGCAGTATTTT. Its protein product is CASSPRGGAVDTQYF.

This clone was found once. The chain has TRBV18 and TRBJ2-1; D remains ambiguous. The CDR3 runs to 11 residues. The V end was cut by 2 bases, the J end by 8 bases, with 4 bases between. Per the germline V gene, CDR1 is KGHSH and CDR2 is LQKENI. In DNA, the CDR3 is TGTGCCAGCTCACCAGCGGATGAGCAGTTCTTC. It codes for CASSPADEQFF.